These 30 T cell receptor beta chains came from one sample sequenced in a study of T cells in women clearing cervical HPV infection. The table came from immunoSEQ multiplex PCR; TCRdb's copy has only in-frame clones and leaves some out. This repertoire comprises under 45,000 clones; its ten largest clones make up roughly 1.5%. What was sequenced was blood buffy coat. Receptor source: a woman between 18 and 69 years old with a cervical HPV16 infection that either progressed to CIN3+ or cleared (not recorded which).

To note about this clone: The read comes to an end 3 residues before the CDR3 does, leaving the germline J gene to fill in the end. The chain employs TRBV20-1 and TRBJ2-7; 7 positions agree with TRBD2. V lost 1 base, J lost 0 bases, and 6 bases stayed unmatched. The CDR3 has 15 residues. The germline CDR1 and CDR2 sequences are DFQATT and SNEGSKA (reference sequence). The CDR3 is CSARGGGVHSYEQYF. The sequenced CDR3 bases are TGCAGTGCTAGAGGGGGAGGGGTCCACTCCTACGAG.

The CDR3 loop is CASSSLTYEQYF. The CDR3 DNA, read in part, is TGTGCCAGCAGCTCTCTTACCTACGAG. The chain has TRBV7-2 and TRBJ2-7; D unclear. Sequencing ends 3 residues short of the CDR3 end; the germline J gene provides the rest. The CDR3 loop spans 12 amino acids. V gave up 4 bases and J gave up 2 bases, with 6 bases separating them. CDR1 is SGHTA, CDR2 FQGNSA, per germline.

For this clone: The read finishes 3 residues shy of the CDR3 end, and the germline J gene is used to complete it. The chain couples TRBV6-2 or TRBV6-3 to TRBJ2-4; D possibly corresponds to TRBD2 (5 bases). The CDR3 has 12 residues. Germline V gene lookup returns CDR1 MNHEY and CDR2 SVGEGT. V was shortened by 6 bases and J by 8 bases, with 11 bases between the two germline ends. CDR3: CASSGLFYIQYF. Partial CDR3 DNA: TGTGCCAGCAGCGGACTGTTTTACATT.

Note on this clone: The CDR3 extends 3 residues past the end of the read, so its final part is completed from the germline J gene. V gene TRBV19 combines with J gene TRBJ2-1; 8 bases line up with TRBD1. The junction had 11 bases not matched to a gene; V was cut back by 7 bases and J by 9 bases. CDR1 and CDR2 from the germline V gene are LNHDA and SQIVND (reference sequence). There are 14 residues in the CDR3. The sequenced CDR3 bases are TGTGCCAGTAATAGTAGGACAGGGTTTACTGAG. This translates into CASNSRTGFTE. The complete CDR3 sequence is CASNSRTGFTEQFF.

For this clone: The CDR3 end lies 3 residues beyond the end of the read and is filled in from the germline J gene. The chain uses TRBV2 and TRBJ2-5; 7 bases agree with TRBD2. CDR1 and CDR2 from the germline V gene are SNHLY and FYNNEI. This CDR3 has 14 amino acids. Losses at the gene ends were 3 bases for V and 4 bases for J; bases not matched to a gene: 5. The chain's CDR3 is CASSEKGGRETQYF. The part of the CDR3 DNA that was read is TGTGCCAGCAGTGAGAAGGGCGGGAGAGAGACC.

A word on this clone: The read falls 3 residues short of the CDR3 end, and the missing part is taken from the germline J gene. The chain employs TRBV7-2 and TRBJ1-5; D possibly corresponds to TRBD1 (5 bases). CDR3 length: 18 amino acids. CDR1 is SGHTA, CDR2 FQGNSA, per germline. Trimming cost V 0 bases and J 2 bases, with 17 bases left between them. CDR3 DNA (partial): TGTGCCAGCAGCTTAGCGGCAGGGAGAGGGATGGGCAATCAGCCC. It yields the protein CASSLAAGRGMGNQP. The CDR3, in full, reads CASSLAAGRGMGNQPQHF.

Turning to this clone: With the read ending 3 residues before the CDR3 end, the germline J gene is used to fill in that end. J is TRBJ2-2 and V is TRBV19, with D perhaps TRBD1 (5 bases). Trimming took 3 bases from V and 4 from J, leaving 9 bases between them. This CDR3 region has 14 residues. In germline, CDR1 is LNHDA, CDR2 SQIVND (reference sequence). CDR3 region: CASSINRFTGELFF. CDR3 DNA, as far as it was read: TGTGCCAGTAGTATCAACAGGTTCACCGGGGAG.

Regarding this clone: The read ends 3 residues early relative to the CDR3; the germline J gene fills the gap. The genes are TRBV7-9 and TRBJ1-4; TRBD1 might be the D (5 bases). The CDR3 is 15 residues long. Germline V CDR1 and CDR2: SEHNR, FQNEAQ (reference sequence). CDR3 DNA, as far as it was read: TGTGCCAGCAGCTTATCGACTTCTGGGGCCAACGTA. This codes for CASSLSTSGANV. In full, the CDR3 is CASSLSTSGANVLFF.

Regarding this clone: The read stops 3 residues short of the end of the CDR3; the missing end is completed from the germline J gene. The chain couples TRBV5-1 to TRBJ2-1; the D is unclear. Germline assignment: CDR1 SGHRS and CDR2 YFSETQ. The V gene lost 5 bases and the J gene lost 7 bases, with 7 bases spanning the gap. This CDR3 contains 11 residues. The CDR3 region is CASSDSNEQFF. Partial CDR3 DNA: TGCGCCAGCAGTGACTCTAATGAG.

Note on this clone: The CDR3 extends 3 residues past the end of the read, so its final part is completed from the germline J gene. The V gene is TRBV5-6, the J gene TRBJ2-3; TRBD1 matches at 7 bases. Per the germline V gene, CDR1 is SGHDT and CDR2 is YYEEEE. This CDR3 has 15 residues. The trim removed 0 bases at V and 4 bases at J, leaving 5 bases unmatched. CDR3 loop: CASSLAATGPDTQYF. The sequenced CDR3 bases are TGTGCCAGCAGCTTGGCCGCGACAGGGCCAGATACG.

A note on this clone: The read stops 3 residues short of the end of the CDR3; the missing end is completed from the germline J gene. This sequence joins TRBV20-1 and TRBJ1-1, with D uncertain. CDR1 is DFQATT, CDR2 SNEGSKA, per germline (reference sequence). There are 15 residues in the CDR3. V was clipped by 3 bases and J by 5 bases, with 19 bases between them. The chain's CDR3 is CSASITPEGGTEAFF. The CDR3 DNA, read in part, is TGCAGTGCTAGCATAACCCCCGAAGGAGGGACTGAA.

Comment on this clone: The CDR3 end falls 3 residues outside the read, so it is completed with the germline J gene. This chain connects TRBV18 to TRBJ2-3; D might be TRBD2 (6 bases). The CDR3 consists of 15 residues. CDR1 is KGHSH, CDR2 LQKENI, per germline. CDR3 sequence reads: CASSPAGLRVETQYF. CDR3 bases read: TGTGCCAGCTCACCGGCGGGACTCCGGGTTGAGACG.

Regarding this clone: The read ends 3 residues early relative to the CDR3; the germline J gene fills the gap. This chain links TRBV29-1 with TRBJ1-1, with 7 bases matching TRBD1. V gave up 4 bases and J gave up 6 bases; unmatched junction bases: 5. The germline V gene has CDR1 SQVTM and CDR2 ANQGSEA. CDR3 length equals 12 residues. CDR3 bases read: TGCAGCGTTGCCGGGACAGAACCTGAA. Residues: CSVAGTEPE. The CDR3, in full, reads CSVAGTEPEAFF.

About this clone: The read ends 3 residues early relative to the CDR3; the germline J gene fills the gap. The V call is TRBV29-1, the J call TRBJ1-3, with D unresolved. V gave up 5 bases and J gave up 4 bases, with 12 bases separating them. Germline lookup yields CDR1 SQVTM and CDR2 ANQGSEA. The CDR3 length is 13 residues. The CDR3 loop is CSVIEYRGNTIYF. The part of the CDR3 DNA that was read is TGCAGCGTTATAGAATATCGAGGAAACACC.

Points on this clone: The observed sequence ends 3 residues before the CDR3 terminus, with the missing tail filled in from the germline J gene. The V and J genes are TRBV7-6 and TRBJ1-4; TRBD1 is a possible D gene (5 bases). Per germline, CDR1 SGHVS and CDR2 FNYEAQ. V dropped 5 bases and J dropped 3 bases, with 13 bases sitting between them. This CDR3 is built from 15 residues. The CDR3 spells CASSDTGSANEKLFF. CDR3 DNA, as far as it was read: TGTGCCAGCAGCGACACAGGATCGGCTAATGAAAAA.

For this clone: The CDR3 extends 3 residues past the end of the read, so its final part is completed from the germline J gene. This chain connects TRBV30 to TRBJ1-6; 9 bases are a match to TRBD1. J lost 9 bases, V lost 3 bases, and 6 bases had no gene match. This CDR3 comprises 14 residues. Germline V gives CDR1 GTSNPN, CDR2 SVGIG (reference sequence). This CDR3 is CAWSSGQGGSPLHF. The sequenced CDR3 bases are TGTGCCTGGAGCTCGGGACAGGGCGGTTCACCC.

Points on this clone: Read sequence stops 3 residues before the CDR3 end, and the germline J gene provides the missing end. J is TRBJ1-2 and V is TRBV2; 7 bases are a match to TRBD1. CDR1 and CDR2 from the germline V gene are SNHLY and FYNNEI. The ends lost 7 bases at V and 6 bases at J; junction bases unmatched: 11. CDR3 length equals 14 residues. This chain's CDR3 is CASTRQGFTDGYTF. Partial CDR3 DNA: TGTGCCAGCACCAGACAGGGCTTTACCGATGGC.

As regards this clone: The observed sequence ends 3 residues before the CDR3 terminus, with the missing tail filled in from the germline J gene. The genes are TRBV18 and TRBJ2-1; tentatively, D is TRBD2 (7 bases). The V end lost 6 bases, the J end lost 1 base, and 13 bases lay between the germline ends. The germline CDR1 and CDR2 sequences are KGHSH and LQKENI. This CDR3 region has 15 residues. CDR3 DNA (partial): TGTGCCAGCTCGCTCCGGGGGGCGTCCTACAATGAG. Its protein product is CASSLRGASYNE. The full CDR3 reads CASSLRGASYNEQFF.

Notes on this clone: The CDR3 end falls 3 residues outside the read, so it is completed with the germline J gene. This chain links TRBV2 with TRBJ1-1, with TRBD1 matching over 8 bases. The CDR3 sequence is 15 residues long. CDR1 and CDR2 from the germline V gene are SNHLY and FYNNEI. The V gene end was trimmed by 8 bases and the J gene end by 4 bases; junction bases not matched to a gene: 12. The chain's CDR3 is CASRRTGRVATEAFF. Partial CDR3 DNA: TGTGCCAGCCGAAGGACAGGGCGAGTGGCCACTGAA.

On this clone itself: The read comes to an end 3 residues before the CDR3 does, leaving the germline J gene to fill in the end. The rearrangement links TRBV14 to TRBJ1-2, with a weak D call TRBD1 (6 bases). Trimming removed 4 bases from V and 3 bases from J, with 15 bases in between. The CDR3 has 15 residues. The V gene's germline CDR1 is SGHDN and CDR2 FVKESK. The CDR3 sequence is CASSPVGAVDYGYTF. Partial CDR3 DNA: TGTGCCAGCAGCCCCGTGGGGGCGGTCGACTATGGC.

The CDR3 protein is CASSLTALRLADTQYF. The part of the CDR3 DNA that was read is TGTGCCAGCAGCTTAACGGCCCTTAGGCTAGCGGATACG. V usage is TRBV7-3 and J usage is TRBJ2-3, with a weak D call TRBD2 (6 bases). Read sequence stops 3 residues before the CDR3 end, and the germline J gene provides the missing end. This CDR3 is built from 16 residues. Germline V gene lookup returns CDR1 SGHTA and CDR2 FQGTGA. The V end lost 0 bases, the J end lost 6 bases, and 16 bases lay between the germline ends.

Regarding this clone: With the read ending 3 residues before the CDR3 end, the germline J gene is used to fill in that end. The genes are TRBV6-2 or TRBV6-3 and TRBJ1-2; D may be TRBD1 (6 bases). Trimming left V 8 bases short and J 6 bases short, with 16 bases between. The germline V gene encodes CDR1 MNHEY and CDR2 SVGEGT. This CDR3 comprises 13 residues. The CDR3 bases that were read are TGTGCCAGCTGGCCAGGGGATTGGGATGGC. This codes for CASWPGDWDG. The whole CDR3 reads CASWPGDWDGYTF.

In regard to this clone: Read sequence stops 3 residues before the CDR3 end, and the germline J gene provides the missing end. This sequence joins TRBV18 and TRBJ2-5, with D tentatively TRBD2 (5 bases). Trimming pared 2 bases from V and 4 bases from J, leaving 5 bases between. This CDR3 has 12 amino acids. Germline V lookup: CDR1 KGHSH, CDR2 LQKENI. The DNA read from the CDR3 is TGTGCCAGCTCACCAGCGGGAGAGACC. It codes for CASSPAGET. The whole CDR3 reads CASSPAGETQYF.

Of note for this clone: The CDR3 end falls 3 residues outside the read, so it is completed with the germline J gene. This chain joins TRBV5-1 and TRBJ1-2; 7 bases align to TRBD1. CDR1 and CDR2 from the germline V gene are SGHRS and YFSETQ. CDR3 length: 16 residues. The J segment lost 2 bases and the V segment lost 4 bases, leaving 11 bases of the junction unmatched. The CDR3 bases that were read are TGCGCCAGCAGCGCCGGACAGGAGGGAGGCAACTATGGC. Translation: CASSAGQEGGNYG. The full CDR3 reads CASSAGQEGGNYGYTF.

Concerning this clone itself: Read data end 3 residues before the CDR3 end; the end is taken from the germline J gene. This chain joins TRBV5-6 and TRBJ1-2; no firm D call. CDR1 and CDR2 (germline): SGHDT, YYEEEE. The CDR3 has 13 residues. Trimming stripped 1 base from V and 1 base from J, with 5 bases between. The CDR3 reads CASSLPVNYGYTF. The part of the CDR3 DNA that was read is TGTGCCAGCAGCTTGCCTGTTAACTATGGC.

Details on this clone: The CDR3 is cut off 3 residues early in the read; its end comes from the germline J gene. The chain couples TRBV5-4 to TRBJ2-3; D might be TRBD2 (6 bases). V shed 1 base and J shed 7 bases, with 10 bases lying between them. The CDR3 length is 13 residues. Germline CDR1 SGHNT, CDR2 YYREEE (reference sequence). The CDR3 region is CASSLPTSHTQYF. CDR3 DNA (partial): TGTGCCAGCAGCTTGCCTACTAGCCATACG.

Comment on this clone: The CDR3 is cut off 3 residues early in the read; its end comes from the germline J gene. The chain has TRBV5-5 and TRBJ2-7; D is ambiguous. Germline values: CDR1 SGHKS, CDR2 YYEKEE (reference sequence). The CDR3 sequence is 12 residues long. Trimming removed 2 bases at V and 0 bases at J, with 3 bases between. This CDR3 is CASSFISYEQYF. The sequenced CDR3 bases are TGTGCCAGCAGCTTTATCTCCTACGAG.

Turning to this clone: The sequenced fragment ends 3 residues before the CDR3 boundary, so the rest is inferred from the germline J gene. The chain carries TRBV18 and TRBJ1-1; no clear D gene. Germline V gives CDR1 KGHSH, CDR2 LQKENI. The CDR3 has 13 amino acids. Between the trimmed V and J ends, which lost 3 bases and 1 base, there was a span of 6 bases. The CDR3 spells CASSPSWNTEAFF. Partial CDR3 DNA: TGTGCCAGCTCACCGAGCTGGAACACTGAA.

With respect to this clone: The read ends 3 residues early relative to the CDR3; the germline J gene fills the gap. The chain joins TRBV19 to TRBJ2-2, with D possibly being TRBD1 (6 bases). The CDR3 sequence is 16 residues long. Germline lookup yields CDR1 LNHDA and CDR2 SQIVND (reference sequence). The germline V and J ends were trimmed by 4 bases and 0 bases, with 12 bases remaining between them. The CDR3 loop reads CASSKDRPTNTGELFF. The sequenced part of the CDR3 DNA is TGTGCCAGTAGTAAAGACAGGCCAACGAACACCGGGGAG. The full variable domain, its missing parts supplied by reference TRBV19 and TRBJ2-2, is DGGITQSPKYLFRKEGQNVTLSCEQNLNHDAMYWYRQDPGQGLRLIYYSQIVNDFQKGDIAEGYSVSREKKESFPLTVTSAQKNPTAFYLCASSKDRPTNTGELFFGEGSRLTVL.

In the case of this clone: With the read ending 3 residues before the CDR3 end, the germline J gene is used to fill in that end. The V and J genes are TRBV19 and TRBJ2-7, with D possibly matching TRBD2 (5 bases). The CDR3 has 15 amino acids. Per germline, CDR1 LNHDA and CDR2 SQIVND (reference sequence). Trimming left V 5 bases short and J 2 bases short, with 16 bases between. CDR3 DNA (partial): TGTGCCAGTAGTTTCGGTACTCCGGGGACCTACGAG. Translated: CASSFGTPGTYE. The entire CDR3 is CASSFGTPGTYEQYF.